Presented here are 10 T cell receptor beta chains from one specimen sequenced in a study of T cells in Graves' hyperthyroidism and ophthalmopathy. Regions amplified from RNA transcripts were the TCR beta CDR3 regions. The primer set for the first-round RT-PCR of the TCR CDR3 was HTBI. TCRdb ran MiXCR on the multiplex PCR reads and lists one entry per CDR3 protein. The sample comprises 750,000 to 950,000 distinct CDR3 sequences, 38% of which are singletons, and around 9.3% rests with the top ten. Source material: blood. These TCRs come from a man aged 18 to 29 with Graves' hyperthyroidism.

The V and J genes are TRBV6-6 and TRBJ2-5, with D possibly called TRBD1 or TRBD2 (6 bases each). From germline, CDR1 is MNHNY and CDR2 SVGAGI (reference sequence). Trimming took off 0 bases at V and 2 bases at J, with 13 bases between the two ends. The CDR3 contains 16 residues. CDR3: CASSYSTRGEQETQYF. For the CDR3, the DNA is TGTGCCAGCAGTTACTCCACTAGGGGGGAACAAGAGACCCAGTACTTC.

This clonotype was observed many times. The V gene is TRBV12-3 or TRBV12-4, the J gene TRBJ2-7; D may be TRBD2 (6 bases). Trimming stripped 7 bases from V and 5 bases from J, with 9 bases between. This CDR3 has 11 residues. CDR3 bases: TGTGCCAGCACTAGCGCCCACGAGCAGTACTTC. Protein sequence: CASTSAHEQYF.

This chain joins TRBV19 and TRBJ1-1; no firm D call. The CDR3 is 13 amino acids. V lost 7 bases, J lost 5 bases, and 14 bases lay in between. Germline loops: CDR1 LNHDA, CDR2 SQIVND (reference sequence). The CDR3 region has the DNA TGTGCCAGTAAGGGTTTAGGCCAAACTGAAGCTTTCTTT. As protein: CASKGLGQTEAFF.

In this sample, this clonotype turned up many times. The chain has TRBV20-1 and TRBJ2-7; D perhaps matches TRBD2 (5 bases). This CDR3 spans 13 amino acids. The germline V and J ends were trimmed by 3 bases and 1 base, with 10 bases remaining between them. CDR1 is DFQATT and CDR2 is SNEGSKA in the germline V gene (reference sequence). CDR3 amino acids: CSASARVSYEQYF. The CDR3 DNA follows: TGCAGTGCTAGTGCGCGGGTGTCCTACGAGCAGTACTTC.

This clonotype was counted a few times. A much larger clone sits a single nucleotide away, making a read error possible. V gene TRBV14 combines with J gene TRBJ2-7; D is undetermined. V lost 2 bases and J 2 bases, leaving 4 bases between the germline ends. CDR1 and CDR2 from the germline V gene are SGHDN and FVKESK. This CDR3 contains 12 residues. The CDR3 loop is CASSQTPYEQYF. In DNA form, the CDR3 reads TGTGCCAGCAGCCAAACCCCCTACGAGCAGTACTTC.

This clonotype has more than one count but fewer than ten. This chain connects TRBV20-1 to TRBJ1-1, with a weak D call TRBD1 (5 bases). Germline V gene data show CDR1 as DFQATT and CDR2 as SNEGSKA (reference sequence). The V end lost 2 bases, the J end lost 5 bases, and 15 bases lay between the germline ends. The CDR3 consists of 14 residues. The CDR3 DNA reads as TGCAGTGCTAGACTTGGACATAGAAGGACTGAAGCTTTCTTT. This gives the protein CSARLGHRRTEAFF.

The J gene is TRBJ2-5, the V gene TRBV27; D uncertain. V lost 0 bases to trimming and J lost 7 bases, with 9 bases between them. From germline, CDR1 is MNHEY and CDR2 SMNVEV (reference sequence). The CDR3 has 13 amino acids. CDR3 coding DNA: TGTGCCAGCAGTTTATCGCCTACATGGACCCAGTACTTC. It yields the protein CASSLSPTWTQYF.

This clonotype was counted once. The chain couples TRBV6-5 to TRBJ2-7, with 12 positions matching TRBD2. CDR1 is MNHEY, CDR2 SVGAGI, per germline. V was pared by 2 bases and J by 7 bases, with 9 bases of the junction left unmatched. The CDR3 totals 16 residues. CDR3 DNA sequence: TGTGCCAGCAGTTACCGCTTGACTAGCGGGAGTAGGGAGCAGTACTTC. Translating gives CASSYRLTSGSREQYF.

This clonotype has more than one count but fewer than ten. This chain connects TRBV19 to TRBJ1-5; 7 bases map to TRBD1. The CDR3 loop spans 14 amino acids. With 10 bases clipped from V and 2 bases from J, the junction kept 8 bases outside the gene matches. Germline V CDR1 and CDR2: LNHDA, SQIVND (reference sequence). The CDR3 region is CATNDRAGNQPQHF. The DNA for the CDR3 is TGTGCCACCAATGACAGGGCCGGCAATCAGCCCCAGCATTTT.

This clonotype appeared many times. The chain joins TRBV2 to TRBJ1-5; tentative D call: TRBD1 (6 bases). The CDR3 extends over 14 amino acids. Germline assignment: CDR1 SNHLY and CDR2 FYNNEI. V dropped 5 bases and J dropped 0 bases, with 8 bases sitting between them. The CDR3 protein is CASSKDSSNQPQHF. CDR3 nucleotides: TGTGCCAGCAGTAAGGACAGTAGCAATCAGCCCCAGCATTTT.